Below are 20 T cell receptor beta chains sequenced from a single sample in a study of blood T cell repertoires in COVID-19 (dated by TCRdb to about 2020). Library construction relied on the immunoSEQ multiplex PCR assay. TCRdb obtained this table from immuneACCESS and retained in-frame rearrangements with V and J assigned. These tables miss some clones; where compared with another copy, unresolved V genes account for less than half of the shortfall, and the remainder is unexplained. This sample comprises approximately 250,000 clones, about nine tenths of them detected only once. The top ten constitute 2% to 2.5% of the sample. Source material: peripheral blood. These receptors came from a man aged 30-40 years who had recovered from COVID-19.

This clone was detected once. The chain is built from TRBV25-1 and TRBJ2-3; D is perhaps TRBD1 (6 bases). The CDR3 totals 14 residues. The V gene's germline CDR1 is MGHDK and CDR2 SYGVNS. Trimming took 9 bases from V and 4 from J, leaving 17 bases between them. CDR3 DNA sequence: TGTGCCAGTGTACAGGGCCCCACAGCAGATACGCAGTATTTT. Translating gives CASVQGPTADTQYF.

The J gene is TRBJ2-3, the V gene TRBV5-1, with 14 bases aligning to TRBD2. This CDR3 contains 18 residues. The V gene end was trimmed by 4 bases and the J gene end by 3 bases; junction bases not matched to a gene: 10. CDR1 is SGHRS, CDR2 YFSETQ, per germline. The CDR3 DNA is TGCGCCAGCAGCCCCGGGACTAGCGGGGGCCGACTTACAGATACGCAGTATTTT. This encodes CASSPGTSGGRLTDTQYF.

This chain uses TRBV6-5 with TRBJ2-4, with 10 bases fitting TRBD1. This CDR3 has 16 amino acids. Germline trimming cut 2 bases from V and 5 bases from J; bases unmatched to any gene: 6. The germline CDR1 and CDR2 sequences are MNHEY and SVGAGI. The CDR3 nucleotides are TGTGCCAGCAGTTACACCGGGACAGGGGCGGAAAACATTCAGTACTTC. Translating it yields CASSYTGTGAENIQYF.

Here the CDR3 DNA reads TGTGCCAGCTTTAGCGGGGGGGCAGCCTACGAGCAGTACTTC. Residues: CASFSGGAAYEQYF. V and J are TRBV6-5 and TRBJ2-7; TRBD2 matches 11 bases. J was trimmed by 2 bases and V by 8 bases; bases with no gene match: 5. The CDR3 consists of 14 residues. Germline V gene data show CDR1 as MNHEY and CDR2 as SVGAGI.

V usage is TRBV13 and J usage is TRBJ1-1; 9 bases agree with TRBD1. V was pared by 1 base and J by 5 bases, with 5 bases of the junction left unmatched. The CDR3 consists of 15 residues. Per germline, CDR1 PRHDT and CDR2 FYEKMQ (reference sequence). The CDR3 region is CASSLEWTGVTEAFF. As DNA, the CDR3 is TGTGCCAGCAGCTTAGAGTGGACAGGGGTGACTGAAGCTTTCTTT.

The chain has TRBV29-1 and TRBJ2-2; 9 bases are a match to TRBD1. Germline values: CDR1 SQVTM, CDR2 ANQGSEA. The CDR3 loop spans 16 amino acids. V shed 4 bases and J 2 bases; nucleotides not matched to a gene: 8. CDR3 loop: CSVGYGQGSNTGELFF. The CDR3 coding sequence is TGCAGCGTTGGGTACGGACAGGGGTCTAACACCGGGGAGCTGTTTTTT.

This clone was counted between two and nine times. The chain links TRBV11-2 to TRBJ1-5; 7 bases align to TRBD1. V shed 5 bases, J shed 6 bases, and the junction held 7 bases outside the gene matches. Looked up from germline, CDR1 is SGHAT and CDR2 is FQNNGV. This CDR3 has 14 amino acids. CDR3 sequence (DNA): TGTGCCAGCAGCAAAGGGACAGATGCTCAGCCCCAGCATTTT. Its translation is CASSKGTDAQPQHF.

The chain employs TRBV27 and TRBJ2-2; a possible D gene is TRBD1 (6 bases). The CDR3 spans 14 residues. Germline CDR1 MNHEY, CDR2 SMNVEV (reference sequence). V dropped 6 bases and J dropped 3 bases, with 11 bases sitting between them. The CDR3 protein is CASSWDTYTGELFF. The DNA of the CDR3 is TGTGCCAGCAGCTGGGACACCTACACCGGGGAGCTGTTTTTT.

The chain recombines TRBV5-1 with TRBJ2-5, with a weak D call TRBD1 (6 bases). The CDR3 is 17 amino acids. V was cut by 1 base and J by 5 bases, with 21 bases left in between. CDR1 is SGHRS, CDR2 YFSETQ, per germline. CDR3 nucleotide sequence: TGCGCCAGCAGCTTGATGGGACACCCTATTTTCGGGGAGACCCAGTACTTC. This sequence encodes CASSLMGHPIFGETQYF.

The chain recombines TRBV14 with TRBJ1-2; no definite D call. V was clipped by 1 base and J by 4 bases, with 7 bases between them. The CDR3 runs 13 residues. Germline V gene data show CDR1 as SGHDN and CDR2 as FVKESK. The CDR3 here is CASSQGRSYGYTF. Written as DNA, the CDR3 is TGTGCCAGCAGCCAAGGCAGGTCCTATGGCTACACCTTC.

The chain is built from TRBV4-3 and TRBJ2-5; tentatively, D is TRBD2 (5 bases). V lost 1 base and J 4 bases, leaving 7 bases between the germline ends. The CDR3 consists of 13 residues. From germline, CDR1 is LGHNA and CDR2 YSLEER. The CDR3 DNA follows: TGCGCCAGCAGCCAAGGACGGGGAGAGACCCAGTACTTC. It translates to CASSQGRGETQYF.

The chain joins TRBV6-1 to TRBJ2-7; D gene uncertain. Trimming removed 0 bases at V and 0 bases at J, with 18 bases between. The CDR3 covers 18 residues. CDR1 is MNHNS and CDR2 is SASEGT in the germline V gene. The CDR3 is CASSEAPLAGPPSYEQYF. DNA of the CDR3: TGTGCCAGCAGTGAAGCGCCATTGGCAGGCCCGCCCTCCTACGAGCAGTACTTC.

This clone showed up just a few times. This chain joins TRBV18 and TRBJ2-7, with D perhaps TRBD1 (5 bases). Trimming stripped 3 bases from V and 7 bases from J, with 22 bases between. Per germline, CDR1 KGHSH and CDR2 LQKENI. This CDR3 spans 16 amino acids. The CDR3: CASSPAQAVDGLEQYF. The CDR3 nucleotides read TGTGCCAGCTCACCGGCACAGGCGGTGGATGGTTTGGAGCAGTACTTC.

This chain connects TRBV4-2 to TRBJ2-7; D perhaps matches TRBD2 (6 bases). Trimming stripped 2 bases from V and 4 bases from J, with 18 bases between. CDR1 is LGHNA, CDR2 YNFKEQ, per germline. The CDR3 length is 16 residues. The CDR3 DNA sequence: TGTGCCAGCAGCCAACGTAGCGGAACCACCCGTTACGAGCAGTACTTC. Protein product: CASSQRSGTTRYEQYF.

The V and J genes are TRBV15 and TRBJ1-2, with 8 nucleotides matching TRBD1. The CDR3 extends over 15 amino acids. The germline V gene encodes CDR1 LNHNV and CDR2 YYDKDF (reference sequence). The J segment lost 4 bases and the V segment lost 0 bases, leaving 4 bases of the junction unmatched. The CDR3 region is CATSRERTGSYGYTF. The CDR3 nucleotides are TGTGCCACCAGCAGAGAACGGACAGGGAGCTATGGCTACACCTTC.

This chain links TRBV21-1 with TRBJ1-2; TRBD1, the D gene given by the table, was not confirmed from the DNA. TRBV21-1 is labeled a pseudogene. CDR3 size: 14 residues. The CDR3 region is CASSVRTGERGYTF. The CDR3 bases are TGTGCCAGCAGCGTACGGACAGGGGAACGTGGCTACACCTTC.

The chain has TRBV7-7 and TRBJ1-1; TRBD1 might be the D (6 bases). In germline, CDR1 is SSHAT, CDR2 FNYEAQ (reference sequence). This CDR3 contains 13 residues. The ends were cut back, 4 bases at V and 1 base at J, with 7 bases in the middle. This chain's CDR3 is CASSSDRNTEAFF. CDR3 sequence (DNA): TGTGCCAGCAGCTCGGACAGGAACACTGAAGCTTTCTTT.

The rearrangement uses TRBV27 and TRBJ1-5; 7 nucleotides match TRBD1. Germline CDR1 MNHEY, CDR2 SMNVEV (reference sequence). CDR3 size: 14 residues. The V segment lost 2 bases and the J segment 5 bases; nucleotides outside the gene matches: 3. Here the CDR3 DNA reads TGTGCCAGCAGTTTAGGGACAGTATATCAGCCCCAGCATTTT. It translates to CASSLGTVYQPQHF.

This CDR3 reads CAISEFPGSPLHF. The CDR3 DNA sequence: TGTGCCATCAGTGAGTTCCCGGGGTCACCCCTCCACTTT. The genes are TRBV10-3 and TRBJ1-6; no firm D call. The CDR3 sequence is 13 residues long. The germline V and J ends were trimmed by 1 base and 10 bases, with 8 bases remaining between them. Germline values: CDR1 ENHRY, CDR2 SYGVKD.

V usage is TRBV19 and J usage is TRBJ1-1, with D possibly matching TRBD1 (6 bases). V lost 4 bases, J lost 2 bases, and 11 bases lay in between. Per germline, CDR1 LNHDA and CDR2 SQIVND (reference sequence). CDR3 length: 14 residues. This CDR3 reads CASSNRERNTEAFF. The CDR3 DNA follows: TGTGCCAGTAGTAACAGGGAAAGAAACACTGAAGCTTTCTTT.